This T cell receptor beta chain was obtained from a study of Graves' ophthalmopathy and Graves' hyperthyroidism. Certain patients, namely those with other autoimmune diseases, uncontrolled infections, pregnancy or lactation, were excluded. Researchers took RNA transcripts and amplified TCR beta CDR3 regions from them. Second-round multiplex PCR came after first-round RT-PCR with HTBI primers. TCRdb recomputed calls from the multiplex PCR reads with MiXCR, one row per CDR3 protein. Of approximately 480,000 distinct CDR3 sequences listed, about 15% are singletons. General observations from the study: Most thyroid clonotypes with frequency above 0.001 were detected in blood too. With just under 71% sensitivity and more than 72% specificity, the model predicted ophthalmopathy progression. In separating ophthalmopathy from stable hyperthyroidism, a 13-signature model achieved 87.88% sensitivity and about 80% specificity.

Deletions cut 5 bases from V and 7 bases from J, with 8 bases between. CDR3 length: 12 amino acids. Germline loops: CDR1 SGHTA, CDR2 FQGTGA. This clonotype was detected many times. What it binds is unknown. The source material was blood. The chain joins TRBV7-3 to TRBJ2-2; D may be TRBD2 (5 bases). This TCR was sampled from a woman aged 30 to 39 with Graves' ophthalmopathy. DNA of the CDR3: TGTGCCAGCAGCCCCGGGGTCGGGGAGCTGTTTTTT. This encodes CASSPGVGELFF.